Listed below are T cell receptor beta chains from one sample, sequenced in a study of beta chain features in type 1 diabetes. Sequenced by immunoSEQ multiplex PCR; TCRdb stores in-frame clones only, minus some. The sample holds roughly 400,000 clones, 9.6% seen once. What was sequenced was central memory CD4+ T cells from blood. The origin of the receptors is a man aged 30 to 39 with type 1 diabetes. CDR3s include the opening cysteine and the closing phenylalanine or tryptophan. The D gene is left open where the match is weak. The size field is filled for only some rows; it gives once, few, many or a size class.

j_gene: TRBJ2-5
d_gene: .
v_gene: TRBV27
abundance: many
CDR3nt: TGTGCCAGCAGTTTATCGGGAAAGACCCAGTACTTC
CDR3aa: CASSLSGKTQYF

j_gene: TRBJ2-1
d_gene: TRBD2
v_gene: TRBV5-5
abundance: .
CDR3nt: TGTGCCAGCACCCTGGGACTAGCCGATAACAATGAGCAGTTCTTC
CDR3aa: CASTLGLADNNEQFF

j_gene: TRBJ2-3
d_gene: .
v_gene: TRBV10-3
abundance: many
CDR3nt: TGTGCCATCAGTGACGTGGAAAGCACAGATACGCAGTATTTT
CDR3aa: CAISDVESTDTQYF

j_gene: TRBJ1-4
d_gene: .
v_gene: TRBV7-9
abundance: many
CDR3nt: TGTGCCAGCAGCTTCACACAGGGAAATGAAAAACTGTTTTTT
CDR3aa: CASSFTQGNEKLFF

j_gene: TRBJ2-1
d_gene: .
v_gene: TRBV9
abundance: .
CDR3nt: TGTGCCAATACATTAACCCCCACCCCCGGGGTAGCCTACAATGAGCAGTTCTTC
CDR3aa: CANTLTPTPGVAYNEQFF

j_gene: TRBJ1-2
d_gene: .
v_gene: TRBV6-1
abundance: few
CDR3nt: TGTGCTTCGGGAACAAATACTAACTATGGCTACACCTTC
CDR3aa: CASGTNTNYGYTF

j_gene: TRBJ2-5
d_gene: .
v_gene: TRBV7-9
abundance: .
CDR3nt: TGTGCCAGCAGCTTAGGGGTAGGCCGGGAGACCCAGTACTTC
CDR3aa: CASSLGVGRETQYF

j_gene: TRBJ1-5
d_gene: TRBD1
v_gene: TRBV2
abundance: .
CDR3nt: TGTGCCAGCAGTGCGGACAGGGGTTCCGCTCAGCCCCAGCATTTT
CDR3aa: CASSADRGSAQPQHF

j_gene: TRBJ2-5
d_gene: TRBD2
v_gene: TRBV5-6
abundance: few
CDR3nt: TGTGCCAGCAGCTTTCCCGGAGGGCTAGCGGGAGGGGAAGAGACCCAGTACTTC
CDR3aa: CASSFPGGLAGGEETQYF

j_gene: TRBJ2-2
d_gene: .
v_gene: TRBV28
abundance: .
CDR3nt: TGTGCCAGCAGTTTACCGGGCCCGAACACCGGGGAGCTGTTTTTT
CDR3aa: CASSLPGPNTGELFF

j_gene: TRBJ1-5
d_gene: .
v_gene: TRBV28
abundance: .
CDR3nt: TGTGCCAGCAGTGCCCGGGACGGAGGCGTTCTTATAGCGGCGGGCAATCAGCCCCAGCATTTT
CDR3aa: CASSARDGGVLIAAGNQPQHF

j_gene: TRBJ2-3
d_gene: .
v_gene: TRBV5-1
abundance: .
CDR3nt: TGCGCCAGCAGACTTGGGACTAGCACAGATACGCAGTATTTT
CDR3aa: CASRLGTSTDTQYF

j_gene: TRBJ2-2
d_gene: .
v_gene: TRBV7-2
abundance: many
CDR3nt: TGTGCCAGCAGCTTACTGGGCCGCACCGGGGAGCTGTTTTTT
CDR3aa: CASSLLGRTGELFF

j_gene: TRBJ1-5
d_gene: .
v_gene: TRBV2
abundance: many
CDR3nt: TGTGCCAGCAGTGTTGCCGTCAATCAGCCCCAGCATTTT
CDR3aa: CASSVAVNQPQHF

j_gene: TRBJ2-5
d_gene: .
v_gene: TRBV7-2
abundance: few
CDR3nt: TGTGCCAGCAGCCCTGCCGGGGTAGTCAAGACCCAGTACTTC
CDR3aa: CASSPAGVVKTQYF

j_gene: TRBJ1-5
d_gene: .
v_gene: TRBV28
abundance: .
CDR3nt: TGTGCCAGCACCTCGCCCCACGGAAGCAATCAGCCCCAGCATTTT
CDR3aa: CASTSPHGSNQPQHF

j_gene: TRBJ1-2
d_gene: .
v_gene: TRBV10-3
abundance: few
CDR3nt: TGTGCCAGCAGTGAACTAGTGCAGTTTCTTAACTATGGCTACACCTTC
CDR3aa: CASSELVQFLNYGYTF

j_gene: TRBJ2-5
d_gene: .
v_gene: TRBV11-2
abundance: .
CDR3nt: TGTGCCAGCAGCGGAGGGTTGGAAGAGACCCAGTACTTC
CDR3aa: CASSGGLEETQYF

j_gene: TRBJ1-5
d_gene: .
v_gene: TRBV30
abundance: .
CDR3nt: TGTGCCTGGAGTGGCGTACAGCAGGATCAGCCCCAGCATTTT
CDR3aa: CAWSGVQQDQPQHF

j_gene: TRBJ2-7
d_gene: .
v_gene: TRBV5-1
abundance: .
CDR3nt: TGCGCCAGCAGCTTGGCCGGGGAAGGTATCGACGAGCAGTACTTC
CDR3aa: CASSLAGEGIDEQYF

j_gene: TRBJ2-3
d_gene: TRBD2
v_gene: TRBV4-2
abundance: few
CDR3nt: TGTGCCAGCAGCCAAGACAGCGGGAGTTACGTAAATACGCAGTATTTT
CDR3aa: CASSQDSGSYVNTQYF

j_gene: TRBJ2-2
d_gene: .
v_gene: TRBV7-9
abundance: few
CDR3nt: TGTGCCAGCAGCTTAGAAGCACCGAACACCGGGGAGCTGTTTTTT
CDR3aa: CASSLEAPNTGELFF

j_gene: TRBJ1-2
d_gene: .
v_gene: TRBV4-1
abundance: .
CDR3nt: TGCGCCAGCAGCCAAGATGAGGGTAATCTGTCTGGCTACACCTTC
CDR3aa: CASSQDEGNLSGYTF

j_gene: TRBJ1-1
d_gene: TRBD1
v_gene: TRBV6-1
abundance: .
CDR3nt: TGTGCCAGCAGTGATGGACAGGGGATGAACACTGAAGCTTTCTTT
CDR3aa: CASSDGQGMNTEAFF

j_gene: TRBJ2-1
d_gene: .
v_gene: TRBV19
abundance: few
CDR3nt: TGTGCCAGTAGAGAGGGCTCCTACAATGAGCAGTTCTTC
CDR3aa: CASREGSYNEQFF

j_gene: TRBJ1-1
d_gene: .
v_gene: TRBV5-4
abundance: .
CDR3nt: TGTGCCAGCAGCTTGTTCCGGGGTGGGGACACTGAAGCTTTCTTT
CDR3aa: CASSLFRGGDTEAFF

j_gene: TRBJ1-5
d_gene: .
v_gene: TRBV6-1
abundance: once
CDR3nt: TGTGCCAGCACCACAGGGAACGGCAATCAGCCCCAGCATTTT
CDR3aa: CASTTGNGNQPQHF

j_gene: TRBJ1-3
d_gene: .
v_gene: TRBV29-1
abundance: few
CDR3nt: TGCAGCGGAGGGACCTCTGGAAACACCATATATTTT
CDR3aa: CSGGTSGNTIYF

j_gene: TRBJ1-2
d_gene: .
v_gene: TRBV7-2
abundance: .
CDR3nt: TGTGCCAGCAGCTTAGCGGGGGTCTCGGATTATGGCTACACCTTC
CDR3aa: CASSLAGVSDYGYTF

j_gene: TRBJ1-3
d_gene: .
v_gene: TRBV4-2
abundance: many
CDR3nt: TGTGCCAGCAGCCAGGATCATTCAAACTCTGGAAACACCATATATTTT
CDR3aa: CASSQDHSNSGNTIYF

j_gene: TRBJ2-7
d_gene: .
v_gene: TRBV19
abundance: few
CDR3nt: TGTGCCAGTAGTATCGTGGGGACTTCGCTCTACGAGCAGTACTTC
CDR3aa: CASSIVGTSLYEQYF

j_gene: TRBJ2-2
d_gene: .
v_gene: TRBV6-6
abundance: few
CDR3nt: TGTGCCAGCAGTGTGCCTCTCACCGGGGAGCTGTTTTTT
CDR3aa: CASSVPLTGELFF

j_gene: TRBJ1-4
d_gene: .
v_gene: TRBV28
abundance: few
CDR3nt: TGTGCCAGCGGGGGGCCCGGACATGAAAAACTGTTTTTT
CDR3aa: CASGGPGHEKLFF

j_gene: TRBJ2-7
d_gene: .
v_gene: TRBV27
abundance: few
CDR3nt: TGTGCCAGCAGCCCGGATTTTTACGAGCAGTACTTC
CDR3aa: CASSPDFYEQYF

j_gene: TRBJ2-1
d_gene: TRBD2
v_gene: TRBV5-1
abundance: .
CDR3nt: TGCGCCAGCAGCCCGGGACTAGCGGGAGGGTACAATGAGCAGTTCTTC
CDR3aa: CASSPGLAGGYNEQFF

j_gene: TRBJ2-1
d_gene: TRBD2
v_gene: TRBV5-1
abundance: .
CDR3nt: TGCGCCAGCAGCTACGGGACTAGCGGCAATGAGCAGTTCTTC
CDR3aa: CASSYGTSGNEQFF

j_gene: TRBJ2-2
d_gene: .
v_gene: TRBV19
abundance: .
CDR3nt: TGTGCCAGTGGGAGGGGGATAGCGGGCAGCACCGGGGAGCTGTTTTTT
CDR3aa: CASGRGIAGSTGELFF

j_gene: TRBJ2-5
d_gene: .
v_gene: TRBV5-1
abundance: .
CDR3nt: TGCGCCAGCAGCGCACAGAGGCCCGCTGGGGAGACCCAGTACTTC
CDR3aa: CASSAQRPAGETQYF

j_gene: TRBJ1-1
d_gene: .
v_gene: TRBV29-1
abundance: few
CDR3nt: TGCAGCGTTGGAGCGAACGTAGGCACTGAAGCTTTCTTT
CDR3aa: CSVGANVGTEAFF

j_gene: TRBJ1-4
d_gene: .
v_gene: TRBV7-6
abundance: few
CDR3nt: TGTGCCAGCAGCTTCGAAGGATTTGATGAAAAACTGTTTTTT
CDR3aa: CASSFEGFDEKLFF

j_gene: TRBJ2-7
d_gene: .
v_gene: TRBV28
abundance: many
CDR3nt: TGTGCCAGCAGTTTACACGGAAAATCCTACGAGCAGTACTTC
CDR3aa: CASSLHGKSYEQYF

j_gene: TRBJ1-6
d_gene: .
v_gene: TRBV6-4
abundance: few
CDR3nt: TGTGCCAGCAGTGCAGGGGTTAATTCACCCCTCCACTTT
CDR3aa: CASSAGVNSPLHF

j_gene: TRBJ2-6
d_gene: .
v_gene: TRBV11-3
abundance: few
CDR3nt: TGTGCCAGCAGCTTAGCTGGGGCCAACGTCCTGACTTTC
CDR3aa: CASSLAGANVLTF

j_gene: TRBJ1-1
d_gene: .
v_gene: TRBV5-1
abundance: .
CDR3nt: TGCGCCAGCAGCTTGGATGGGAAATTCACTGAAGCTTTCTTT
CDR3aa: CASSLDGKFTEAFF

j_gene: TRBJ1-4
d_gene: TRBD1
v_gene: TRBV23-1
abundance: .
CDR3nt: TGCGCCAGCAGTCGTGGAGGGGGCATGAAAAAACTGTTTTTT
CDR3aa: CASSRGGGMKKLFF

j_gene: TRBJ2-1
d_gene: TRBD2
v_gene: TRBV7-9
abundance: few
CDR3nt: TGTGCCAGCAGCTTACGACTAGCGGGAATTTACAATGAGCAGTTCTTC
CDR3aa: CASSLRLAGIYNEQFF

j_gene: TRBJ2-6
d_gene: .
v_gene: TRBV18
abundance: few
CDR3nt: TGTGCCAGCTCACCGGCAGGACCCCCTCTACCTGGGGCCAACGTCCTGACTTTC
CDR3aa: CASSPAGPPLPGANVLTF

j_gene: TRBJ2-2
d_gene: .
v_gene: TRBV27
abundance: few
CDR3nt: TGTGCCAGCAGCTTCCAGACAGCTACGAACACCGGGGAGCTGTTTTTT
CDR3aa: CASSFQTATNTGELFF

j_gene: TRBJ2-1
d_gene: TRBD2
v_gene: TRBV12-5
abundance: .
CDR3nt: TGTGCTAGTGGTTTGAGCCTCGGACTAGCGGGAGAATACAATGAGCAGTTCTTC
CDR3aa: CASGLSLGLAGEYNEQFF

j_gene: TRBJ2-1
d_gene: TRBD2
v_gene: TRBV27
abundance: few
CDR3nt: TGTGCCAGCAGTTTACCCGGACTAGGGGACAATGAGCAGTTCTTC
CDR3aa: CASSLPGLGDNEQFF